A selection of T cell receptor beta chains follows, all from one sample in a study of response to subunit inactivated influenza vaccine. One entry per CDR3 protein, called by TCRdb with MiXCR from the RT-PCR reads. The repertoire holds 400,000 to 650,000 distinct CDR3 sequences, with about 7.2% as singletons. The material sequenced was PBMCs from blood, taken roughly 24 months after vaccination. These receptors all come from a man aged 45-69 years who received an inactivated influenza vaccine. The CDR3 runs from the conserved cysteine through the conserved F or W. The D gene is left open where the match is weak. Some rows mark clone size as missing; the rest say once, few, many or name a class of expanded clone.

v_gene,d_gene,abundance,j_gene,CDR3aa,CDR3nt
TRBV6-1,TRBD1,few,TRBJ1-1,CASTPPGQGRTEAFF,TGTGCCAGCACCCCCCCGGGACAGGGAAGGACTGAAGCTTTCTTT
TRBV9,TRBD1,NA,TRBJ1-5,CARPGTATVNSNQPQHF,TGTGCCAGACCCGGGACAGCAACTGTCAATAGCAATCAGCCCCAGCATTTT
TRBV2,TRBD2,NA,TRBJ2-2,CASSLGTSGLRELFF,TGTGCCAGCAGTCTCGGGACTAGCGGGCTCCGGGAGCTGTTTTTT
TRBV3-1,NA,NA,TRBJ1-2,CASSNKGGSQGYTF,TGTGCCAGCAGCAACAAAGGGGGATCGCAAGGCTACACCTTC
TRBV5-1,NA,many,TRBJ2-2,CASSLAQTGNKNTGELFF,TGCGCCAGCAGCTTGGCCCAGACAGGAAATAAGAACACCGGGGAGCTGTTTTTT
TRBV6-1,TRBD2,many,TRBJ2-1,CASSEGLAGGNEQFF,TGTGCCAGCAGTGAGGGACTAGCGGGGGGAAATGAGCAGTTCTTC
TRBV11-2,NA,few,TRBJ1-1,CASSQTVTEAFF,TGTGCCAGCAGCCAGACAGTCACTGAAGCTTTCTTT
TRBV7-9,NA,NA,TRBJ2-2,CASSGLDRGAGELFF,TGTGCCAGCAGCGGACTAGACAGGGGTGCCGGGGAGCTGTTTTTT
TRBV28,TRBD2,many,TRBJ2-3,CASSLGTSADTQYF,TGTGCCAGCAGTTTGGGGACTAGCGCCGATACGCAGTATTTT
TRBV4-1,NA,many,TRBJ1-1,CASSQVGGSRTEAFF,TGCGCCAGCAGCCAAGTCGGCGGGTCCCGAACTGAAGCTTTCTTT
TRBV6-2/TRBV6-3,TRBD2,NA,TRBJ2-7,CASSYPRTSGRPFRHEQYF,TGTGCCAGCAGTTACCCGAGGACTAGCGGGAGACCTTTCAGGCACGAGCAGTACTTC
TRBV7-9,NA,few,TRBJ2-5,CASSLAGGVPQETQYF,TGTGCCAGCAGCTTAGCTGGCGGGGTACCCCAAGAGACCCAGTACTTC
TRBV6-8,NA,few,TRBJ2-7,CASSRMTGSPTEQYF,TGTGCCAGCAGCCGGATGACAGGTAGTCCTACCGAGCAGTACTTC
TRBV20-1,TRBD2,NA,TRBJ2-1,CSASVGTSGNNEQFF,TGCAGTGCTAGCGTGGGGACTAGCGGTAACAATGAGCAGTTCTTC
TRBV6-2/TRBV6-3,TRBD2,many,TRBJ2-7,CASSSGLASTEEQYF,TGTGCCAGCAGTTCGGGACTAGCTTCCACAGAAGAGCAGTACTTC
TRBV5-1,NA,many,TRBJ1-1,CASSLATGGNTEAFF,TGCGCCAGCAGCTTGGCAACCGGTGGGAACACTGAAGCTTTCTTT
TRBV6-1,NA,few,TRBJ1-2,CASMGGASYGYTF,TGTGCCAGCATGGGGGGCGCGAGCTATGGCTACACCTTC
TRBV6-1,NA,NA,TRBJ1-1,CASSLGSWAEAFF,TGTGCCAGCAGCCTAGGGTCGTGGGCTGAAGCTTTCTTT
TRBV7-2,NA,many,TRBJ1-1,CASSLYGSMNTEAFF,TGTGCCAGCAGCTTATACGGATCCATGAACACTGAAGCTTTCTTT
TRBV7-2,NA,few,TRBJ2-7,CASSISSPGSYEQYF,TGTGCCAGCAGCATTAGTTCGCCAGGGTCCTACGAGCAGTACTTC
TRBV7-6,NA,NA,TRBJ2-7,CASSPTSGTDSYEQYF,TGTGCCAGCAGCCCCACTTCCGGGACGGACTCCTACGAGCAGTACTTC
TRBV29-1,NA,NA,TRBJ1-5,CSVVFALGFNQPQHF,TGCAGCGTTGTATTCGCCCTGGGGTTTAATCAGCCCCAGCATTTT
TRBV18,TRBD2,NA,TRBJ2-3,CASSPDNSGSGTDTQYF,TGTGCCAGCTCACCCGACAATAGCGGGAGCGGCACAGATACGCAGTATTTT
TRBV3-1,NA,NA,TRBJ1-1,CASSHAIEASEAFF,TGTGCCAGCAGCCACGCCATCGAGGCGTCGGAAGCTTTCTTT
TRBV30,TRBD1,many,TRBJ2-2,CASGTGVGELFF,TGTGCCTCGGGGACAGGGGTCGGGGAGCTGTTTTTT
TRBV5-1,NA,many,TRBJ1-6,CASSLGDNYNSPLHF,TGCGCCAGCAGCTTGGGGGACAATTATAATTCACCCCTCCACTTT
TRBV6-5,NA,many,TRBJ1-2,CASSYSSRYYGYTF,TGTGCCAGCAGTTACTCGAGTCGGTACTATGGCTACACCTTC
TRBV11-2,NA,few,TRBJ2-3,CASSLARTTSTDTQYF,TGTGCCAGCAGCTTAGCCAGGACTACTAGCACAGATACGCAGTATTTT
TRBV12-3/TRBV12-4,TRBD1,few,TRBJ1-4,CASSLENLGTGGLKLFF,TGTGCCAGCAGTTTAGAGAATCTCGGGACAGGGGGGTTAAAACTGTTTTTT
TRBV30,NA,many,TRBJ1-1,CAWSVHVRRRTEAFF,TGTGCCTGGAGTGTACACGTGCGGCGGCGGACTGAAGCTTTCTTT
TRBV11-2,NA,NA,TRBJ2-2,CASSFQGRTGELFF,TGTGCCAGCAGCTTTCAGGGGCGGACCGGGGAGCTGTTTTTT
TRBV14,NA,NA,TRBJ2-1,CASDGAYNEQFF,TGTGCCAGCGACGGGGCCTACAATGAGCAGTTCTTC
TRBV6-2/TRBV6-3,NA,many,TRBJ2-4,CASSDPGRLAKNIQYF,TGTGCCAGCAGCGACCCGGGAAGATTAGCCAAAAACATTCAGTACTTC
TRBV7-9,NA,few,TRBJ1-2,CASSGAPGTTF,TGTGCCAGCAGCGGAGCGCCCGGGACCACCTTC
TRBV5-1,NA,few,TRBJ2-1,CASSLNPLGDEQFF,TGCGCCAGCAGCTTGAACCCGCTGGGCGATGAGCAGTTCTTC
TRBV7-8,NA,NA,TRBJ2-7,CASIGLNSYEQYF,TGTGCCAGCATAGGACTCAACTCCTACGAGCAGTACTTC
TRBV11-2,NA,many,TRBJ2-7,CASSLGQFYEQYF,TGTGCCAGCAGCTTAGGACAGTTCTACGAGCAGTACTTC
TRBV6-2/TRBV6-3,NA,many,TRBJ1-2,CASTPDGSYGYTF,TGTGCCAGCACCCCGGACGGTTCCTATGGCTACACCTTC
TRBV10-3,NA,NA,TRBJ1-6,CAISQGVGNSPLHF,TGTGCCATCAGTCAGGGTGTGGGTAATTCACCCCTCCACTTT
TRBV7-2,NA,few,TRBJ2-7,CASSLVGGESYEQYF,TGTGCCAGCAGCTTAGTTGGCGGGGAATCCTACGAGCAGTACTTC
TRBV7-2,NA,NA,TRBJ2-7,CASSTTSGISLQYF,NA
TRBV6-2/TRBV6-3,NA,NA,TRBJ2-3,CASSQPDRDTQYF,TGTGCCAGCAGCCAGCCAGATAGGGATACGCAGTATTTT
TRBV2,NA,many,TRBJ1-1,CASSEQGGTEAFF,TGTGCCAGCAGTGAACAAGGGGGGACTGAAGCTTTCTTT
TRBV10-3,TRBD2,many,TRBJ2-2,CAISKKGLAGNTGELFF,TGTGCCATCAGTAAAAAGGGACTAGCGGGAAACACCGGGGAGCTGTTTTTT
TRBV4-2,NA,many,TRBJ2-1,CASSRTGEQQFF,TGTGCCAGCAGCCGGACCGGGGAGCAGCAGTTCTTC
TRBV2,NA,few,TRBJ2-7,CASRASRSYEQYF,TGTGCCAGCAGGGCTTCCAGGTCCTACGAGCAGTACTTC
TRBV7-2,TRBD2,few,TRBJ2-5,CASSFTDSGGAGETQYF,TGTGCCAGCAGCTTCACGGATAGCGGGGGGGCCGGGGAGACCCAGTACTTC
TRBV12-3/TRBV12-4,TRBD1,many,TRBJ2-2,CASRRATGSNTGELFF,TGTGCCAGCAGAAGGGCGACAGGGTCCAACACCGGGGAGCTGTTTTTT
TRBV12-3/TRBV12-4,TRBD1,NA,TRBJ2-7,CASSFGTVSEQYF,TGTGCCAGCAGTTTCGGGACAGTTTCCGAGCAGTACTTC
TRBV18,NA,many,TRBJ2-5,CASSPGTDAQTQYF,TGTGCCAGCTCACCCGGGACCGACGCACAGACCCAGTACTTC
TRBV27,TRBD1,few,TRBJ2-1,CASTRGQGASYNEQFF,TGTGCCAGCACCCGCGGACAGGGGGCCTCCTACAATGAGCAGTTCTTC
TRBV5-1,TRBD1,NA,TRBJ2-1,CASSSRTGDGFF,TGCGCCAGCAGCAGCCGGACAGGGGACGGGTTCTTC
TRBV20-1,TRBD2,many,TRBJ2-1,CSARRGVRLAGDNEQFF,TGCAGTGCTAGACGGGGCGTCAGGCTAGCGGGAGACAATGAGCAGTTCTTC
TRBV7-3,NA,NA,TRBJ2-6,CASSLTSSSGANVLTF,TGTGCCAGCAGCTTAACGTCCAGCTCTGGGGCCAACGTCCTGACTTTC
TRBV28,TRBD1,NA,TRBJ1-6,CASSFSGTGPKNSPLHF,TGTGCCAGCAGTTTCTCCGGGACAGGGCCTAAGAATTCACCCCTCCACTTT
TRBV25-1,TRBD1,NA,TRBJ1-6,CASSERQGAGSPLHF,TGTGCCAGCAGTGAGCGACAGGGGGCAGGTTCACCCCTCCACTTT